Described below is a single TCR beta chain sequence and its context. Antigen specificity is unknown. The sample is drawn from a study of T cells after yellow fever vaccination. Points from the study as a whole: The secondary T-cell response peaked on day 5, not day 15, but was weaker. Among primary-vaccination clones, most reappeared after the booster, at around 97% for CD4 and roughly 90% for CD8. Clonotypes found in both CD4 and CD8 compartments made up a small share.

This CDR3 is built from 17 residues. Germline-derived CDR1 and CDR2 are SGDLS and YYNGEE. Trimming stripped 4 bases from V and 0 bases from J, with 17 bases between. A universal primer site and UMIs were added as TCR cDNA was made by 5'RACE template switching. In TCRdb, the 5' RACE reads were re-called with MiXCR into one record per CDR3 protein. This sample has a few hundred thousand distinct CDR3 sequences, with around 17% found just once. V usage is TRBV9 and J usage is TRBJ1-3; no clear D gene. Sample: PBMCs, taken 5 to 6 days after the first yellow fever vaccination. This TCR derives from a man aged 18 to 35 who received the YFV17D yellow fever vaccine. The CDR3 DNA sequence: TGTGCCAGCAGCCCTGGACGTGGGCTGAGCTCTGGAAACACCATATATTTT. Its translation: CASSPGRGLSSGNTIYF.